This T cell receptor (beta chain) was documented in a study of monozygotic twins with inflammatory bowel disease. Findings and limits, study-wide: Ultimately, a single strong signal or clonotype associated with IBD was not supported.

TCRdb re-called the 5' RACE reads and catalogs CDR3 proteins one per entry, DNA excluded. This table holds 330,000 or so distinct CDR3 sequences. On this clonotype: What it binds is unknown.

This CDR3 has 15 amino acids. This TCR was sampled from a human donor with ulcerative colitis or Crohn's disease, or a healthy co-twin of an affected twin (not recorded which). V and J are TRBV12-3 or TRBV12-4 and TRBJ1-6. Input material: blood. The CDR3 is CASSLYGSYNSPLHF.